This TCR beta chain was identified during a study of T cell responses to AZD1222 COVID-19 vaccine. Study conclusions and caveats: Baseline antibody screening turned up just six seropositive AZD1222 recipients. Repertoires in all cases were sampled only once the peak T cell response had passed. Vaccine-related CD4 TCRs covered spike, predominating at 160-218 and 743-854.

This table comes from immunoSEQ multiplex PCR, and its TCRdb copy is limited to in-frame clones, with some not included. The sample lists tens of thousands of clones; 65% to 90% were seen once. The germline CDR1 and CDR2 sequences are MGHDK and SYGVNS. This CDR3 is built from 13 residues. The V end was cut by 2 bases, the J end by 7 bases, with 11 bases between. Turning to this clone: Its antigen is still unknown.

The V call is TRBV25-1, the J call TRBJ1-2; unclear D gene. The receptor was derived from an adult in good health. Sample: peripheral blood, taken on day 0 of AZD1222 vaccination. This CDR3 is CASSERVAPGYTF. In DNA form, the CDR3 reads TGTGCCAGCAGTGAAAGAGTTGCTCCTGGCTACACCTTC.